These 2 T cell receptor beta chains came from one sample sequenced in a study of cytomegalovirus exposure and HLA in healthy donors. Vbeta (60) and Jbeta (13) primers were used in the PCR. Using immunoSEQ multiplex PCR, the repertoire was profiled, and TCRdb retains in-frame clones only, with some absent. The sample has some 190,000 clones, more than 65% seen once; the top ten hold around 3.3%. Sequenced sample: PBMCs. These receptors were taken from a woman under 40 in good health and CMV-seropositive.

The chain employs TRBV5-4 and TRBJ1-1, with D perhaps matching TRBD1 (5 bases). V was cut by 7 bases and J by 3 bases, with 16 bases left in between. CDR1 and CDR2 from the germline V gene are SGHNT and YYREEE (reference sequence). The CDR3 sequence is 14 residues long. DNA of the CDR3: TGTGCCAGCGCTGCGGGGCCTCCCGACACTGAAGCTTTCTTT. Amino acids: CASAAGPPDTEAFF.

The CDR3 protein is CASSYRGRTEAFF. For the CDR3, the DNA is TGTGCCAGCAGTTACAGGGGGCGAACTGAAGCTTTCTTT. The chain links TRBV6-5 to TRBJ1-1; 7 nucleotides agree with TRBD1. CDR3 length: 13 amino acids. Per germline, CDR1 MNHEY and CDR2 SVGAGI. After removal of 2 bases from V and 5 bases from J, the junction contained 2 bases not matched to a gene.